Listed below are T cell receptor beta chains from one sample, sequenced in a study of cytomegalovirus exposure and HLA in healthy donors. Profiled with immunoSEQ multiplex PCR; TCRdb holds only in-frame clones, not every one. Of about 130,000 clones listed, approximately 85% are singletons. Sequencing was performed on PBMCs. These receptors all stem from a woman aged 30 to 39 in good health and CMV-seropositive. The CDR3 runs from the conserved cysteine through the conserved F or W. The D gene is left open where the match is weak. Clone size is stated in some rows and not others, as once, few, many or a class when expanded.

cdr3_nt cdr3_aa clone_size j_call d_call v_call
TGCGCCAGCAGCTTGGGGGGACAGGGGACTGGCTACACCTTC CASSLGGQGTGYTF few TRBJ1-2 TRBD1 TRBV5-1
TGTGCCTGGAGTGTAAGGGGGACAGAGGGCAATCAGCCCCAGCATTTT CAWSVRGTEGNQPQHF - TRBJ1-5 TRBD1 TRBV30
- CSVGTGAKGSF - TRBJ1-2 - TRBV29-1
TGTGCCAGTAGGGGGACTGCCTATGGCTACACCTTC CASRGTAYGYTF - TRBJ1-2 - TRBV19
TGTGCCAGCGACAGCTCCGGGGGTTCACCCCTCCACTTT CASDSSGGSPLHF - TRBJ1-6 - TRBV28
TGTGCCAGCAGCGTAGGAAGGAGCTCTGGAAACACCATATATTTT CASSVGRSSGNTIYF - TRBJ1-3 - TRBV9
TGTGCCTGGAACACCCGGACAGGCAACACCATATATTTT CAWNTRTGNTIYF - TRBJ1-3 TRBD1 TRBV30
TGTGCCAGCAGTTTAGCTTGGGGAGCCAACTATGGCTACACCTTC CASSLAWGANYGYTF - TRBJ1-2 - TRBV27
TGCGCCAGCAGCCAAGTGGCAGATAGCAATCAGCCCCAGCATTTT CASSQVADSNQPQHF - TRBJ1-5 - TRBV4-1
TGTGCCAGCAGTTTGGAGGGAAGCTCCTACAATGAGCAGTTCTTC CASSLEGSSYNEQFF - TRBJ2-1 - TRBV27